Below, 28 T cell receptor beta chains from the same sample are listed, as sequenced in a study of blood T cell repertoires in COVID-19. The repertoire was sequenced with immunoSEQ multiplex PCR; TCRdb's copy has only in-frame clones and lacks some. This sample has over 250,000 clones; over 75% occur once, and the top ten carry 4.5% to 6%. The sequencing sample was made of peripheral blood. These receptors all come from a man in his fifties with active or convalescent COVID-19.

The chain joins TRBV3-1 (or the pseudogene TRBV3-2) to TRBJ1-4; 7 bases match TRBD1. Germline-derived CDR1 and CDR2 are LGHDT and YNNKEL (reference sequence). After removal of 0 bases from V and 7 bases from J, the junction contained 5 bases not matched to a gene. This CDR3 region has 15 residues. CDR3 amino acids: CASSQDQGGGEKLFF. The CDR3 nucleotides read TGTGCCAGCAGCCAAGATCAAGGGGGCGGTGAAAAACTGTTTTTT.

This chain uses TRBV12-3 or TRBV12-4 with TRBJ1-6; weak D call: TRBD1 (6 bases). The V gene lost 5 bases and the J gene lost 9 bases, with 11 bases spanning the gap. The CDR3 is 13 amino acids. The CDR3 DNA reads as TGTGCCAGCAGTCTCAAGGGGGTTTCACCCCTCCACTTT. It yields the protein CASSLKGVSPLHF.

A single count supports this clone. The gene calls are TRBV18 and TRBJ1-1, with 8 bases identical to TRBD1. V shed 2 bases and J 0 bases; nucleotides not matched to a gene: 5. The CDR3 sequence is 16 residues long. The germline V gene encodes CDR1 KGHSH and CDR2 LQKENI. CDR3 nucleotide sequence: TGTGCCAGCTCACCAGGGCCAGGGGGCATGAACACTGAAGCTTTCTTT. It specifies CASSPGPGGMNTEAFF.

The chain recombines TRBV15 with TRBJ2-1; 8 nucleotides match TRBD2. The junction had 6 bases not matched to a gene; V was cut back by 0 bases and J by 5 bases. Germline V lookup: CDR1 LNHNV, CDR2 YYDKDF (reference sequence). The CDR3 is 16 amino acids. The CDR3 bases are TGTGCCACCAGCAGAGATTACGGGAGGGTCGACAATGAGCAGTTCTTC. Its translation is CATSRDYGRVDNEQFF.

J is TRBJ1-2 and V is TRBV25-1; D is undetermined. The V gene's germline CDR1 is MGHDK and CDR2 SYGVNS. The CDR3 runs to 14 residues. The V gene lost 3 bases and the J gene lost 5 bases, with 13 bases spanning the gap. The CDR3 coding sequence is TGTGCCAGCAGTGATTATGCGGGAAGGTATGGCTACACCTTC. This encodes CASSDYAGRYGYTF.

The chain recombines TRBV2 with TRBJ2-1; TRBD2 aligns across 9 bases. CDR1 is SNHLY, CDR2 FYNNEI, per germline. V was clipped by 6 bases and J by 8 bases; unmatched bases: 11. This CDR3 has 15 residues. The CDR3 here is CASRDSSGARDEQFF. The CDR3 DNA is TGTGCCAGCAGGGATTCTAGCGGGGCAAGGGATGAGCAGTTCTTC.

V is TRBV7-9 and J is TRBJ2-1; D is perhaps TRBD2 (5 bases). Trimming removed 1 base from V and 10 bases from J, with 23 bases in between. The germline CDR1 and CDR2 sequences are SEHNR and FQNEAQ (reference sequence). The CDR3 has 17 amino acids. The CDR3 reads CASSLDMRLSSGVEQFF. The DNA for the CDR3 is TGTGCCAGCAGCTTAGATATGAGACTAAGTAGTGGCGTCGAGCAGTTCTTC.

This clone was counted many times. The CDR3, as DNA: TGTGCCAGCAGCCGAAACCGGGTCCCCTACGAGCAGTACTTC. Protein product: CASSRNRVPYEQYF. This rearrangement joins TRBV3-1 (or the pseudogene TRBV3-2) to TRBJ2-7; D uncertain. CDR3 size: 14 residues. Germline V gene data show CDR1 as LGHDT and CDR2 as YNNKEL (reference sequence). Trimming left V 4 bases short and J 2 bases short, with 12 bases between.

CDR3 amino acids: CAISDAGVASTDTQYF. The CDR3, as DNA: TGTGCCATCAGTGATGCGGGGGTAGCCAGCACAGATACGCAGTATTTT. This chain links TRBV10-3 with TRBJ2-3; 7 bases agree with TRBD2. The CDR3 spans 16 residues. The V and J ends lost 3 bases and 0 bases, in that order; junction bases with no gene match: 6. Germline V CDR1 and CDR2: ENHRY, SYGVKD.

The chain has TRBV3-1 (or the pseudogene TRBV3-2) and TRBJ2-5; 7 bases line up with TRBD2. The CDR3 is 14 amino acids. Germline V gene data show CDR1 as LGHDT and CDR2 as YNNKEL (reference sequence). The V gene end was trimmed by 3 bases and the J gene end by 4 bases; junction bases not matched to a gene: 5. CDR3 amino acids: CASSQSGALETQYF. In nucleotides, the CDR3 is TGTGCCAGCAGCCAGAGCGGGGCGCTAGAGACCCAGTACTTC.

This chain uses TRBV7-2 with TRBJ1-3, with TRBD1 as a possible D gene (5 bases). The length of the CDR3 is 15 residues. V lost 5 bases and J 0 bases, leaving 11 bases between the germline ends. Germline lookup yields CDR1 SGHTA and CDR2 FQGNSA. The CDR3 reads CASSSRQLSGNTIYF. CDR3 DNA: TGTGCCAGCAGCAGCAGACAGCTCTCTGGAAACACCATATATTTT.

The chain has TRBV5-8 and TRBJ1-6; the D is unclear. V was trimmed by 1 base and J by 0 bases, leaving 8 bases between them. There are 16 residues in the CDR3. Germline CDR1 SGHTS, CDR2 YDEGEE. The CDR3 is CASSLRPGSYNSPLHF. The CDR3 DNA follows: TGTGCCAGCAGCTTGCGCCCGGGCTCCTATAATTCACCCCTCCACTTT.

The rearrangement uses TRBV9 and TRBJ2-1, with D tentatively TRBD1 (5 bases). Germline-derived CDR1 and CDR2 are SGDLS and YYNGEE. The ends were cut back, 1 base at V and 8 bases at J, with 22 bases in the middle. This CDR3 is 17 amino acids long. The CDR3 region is CASSVQGGGHRSHEQFF. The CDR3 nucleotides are TGTGCCAGCAGCGTACAGGGTGGCGGACACCGGTCCCATGAGCAGTTCTTC.

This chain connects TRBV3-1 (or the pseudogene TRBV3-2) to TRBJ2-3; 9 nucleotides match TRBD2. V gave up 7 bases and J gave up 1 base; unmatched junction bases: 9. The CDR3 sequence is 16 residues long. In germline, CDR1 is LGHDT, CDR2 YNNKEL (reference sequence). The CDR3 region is CASNPSGTGGTDTQYF. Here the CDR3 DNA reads TGTGCCAGCAACCCTAGCGGGACTGGAGGCACAGATACGCAGTATTTT.

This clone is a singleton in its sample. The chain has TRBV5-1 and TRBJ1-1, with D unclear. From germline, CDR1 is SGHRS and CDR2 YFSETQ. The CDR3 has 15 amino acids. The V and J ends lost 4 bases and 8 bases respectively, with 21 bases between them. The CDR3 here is CASSPLPPESAEAFF. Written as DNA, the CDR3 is TGCGCCAGCAGCCCACTACCTCCGGAGTCGGCGGAAGCTTTCTTT.

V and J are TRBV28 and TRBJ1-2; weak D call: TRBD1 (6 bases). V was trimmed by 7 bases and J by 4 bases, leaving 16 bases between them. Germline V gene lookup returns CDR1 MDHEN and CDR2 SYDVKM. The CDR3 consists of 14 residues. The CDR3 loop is CASMATGHGYGYTF. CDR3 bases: TGTGCCAGCATGGCGACGGGACACGGCTATGGCTACACCTTC.

CDR3 sequence (DNA): TGTGCCAGCAGCTTAGTCGCGGGACTAGCGGGTCTCAATGAGCAGTTCTTC. Protein: CASSLVAGLAGLNEQFF. V gene TRBV9 combines with J gene TRBJ2-1; TRBD2 agrees at 12 bases. V shed 4 bases, J shed 6 bases, and the junction held 11 bases outside the gene matches. Germline values: CDR1 SGDLS, CDR2 YYNGEE. This CDR3 spans 17 amino acids.

CDR3 in amino acids: CASSVAGGTDTGELFF. The DNA of the CDR3 is TGTGCCAGCAGCGTAGCTGGTGGGACTGACACCGGGGAGCTGTTTTTT. This chain uses TRBV9 with TRBJ2-2, with a weak D call TRBD2 (6 bases). The germline CDR1 and CDR2 sequences are SGDLS and YYNGEE. The V end was cut by 0 bases, the J end by 3 bases, with 12 bases between. The CDR3 extends over 16 amino acids.

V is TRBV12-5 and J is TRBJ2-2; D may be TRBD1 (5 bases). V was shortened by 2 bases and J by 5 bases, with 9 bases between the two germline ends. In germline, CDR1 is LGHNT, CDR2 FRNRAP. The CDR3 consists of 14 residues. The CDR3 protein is CASGLTGSTGELFF. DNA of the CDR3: TGTGCTAGTGGTTTGACAGGTTCTACCGGGGAGCTGTTTTTT.

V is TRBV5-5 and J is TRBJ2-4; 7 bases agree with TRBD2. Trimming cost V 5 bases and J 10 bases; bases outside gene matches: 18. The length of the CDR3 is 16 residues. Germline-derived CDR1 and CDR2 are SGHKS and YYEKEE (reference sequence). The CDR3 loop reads CASSFGTASGMGIQYF. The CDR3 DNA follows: TGTGCCAGCAGTTTTGGGACGGCGAGCGGGATGGGGATTCAGTACTTC. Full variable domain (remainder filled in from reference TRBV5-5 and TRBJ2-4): DAGVTQSPTHLIKTRGQQVTLRCSPISGHKSVSWYQQVLGQGPQFIFQYYEKEERGRGNFPDRFSARQFPNYSSELNVNALLLGDSALYLCASSFGTASGMGIQYFGAGTRLSVL.

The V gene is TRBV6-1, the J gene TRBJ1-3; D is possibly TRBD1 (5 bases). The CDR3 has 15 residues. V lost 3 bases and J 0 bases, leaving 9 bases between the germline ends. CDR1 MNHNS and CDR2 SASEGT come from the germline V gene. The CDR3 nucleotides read TGTGCCAGCAGTGAGCGACAGCACTCTGGAAACACCATATATTTT. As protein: CASSERQHSGNTIYF.

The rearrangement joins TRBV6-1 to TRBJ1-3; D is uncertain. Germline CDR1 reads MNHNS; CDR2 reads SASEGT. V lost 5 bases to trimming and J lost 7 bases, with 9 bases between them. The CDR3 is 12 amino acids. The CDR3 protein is CASSPGWNTIYF. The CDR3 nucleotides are TGTGCCAGCAGTCCCGGGTGGAACACCATATATTTT.

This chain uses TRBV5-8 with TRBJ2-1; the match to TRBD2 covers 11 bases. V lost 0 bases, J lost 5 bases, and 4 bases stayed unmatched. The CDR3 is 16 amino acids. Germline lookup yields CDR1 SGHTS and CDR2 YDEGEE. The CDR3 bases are TGTGCCAGCAGCTTGGTCCTAGCGGGAGGAAACAATGAGCAGTTCTTC. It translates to CASSLVLAGGNNEQFF.

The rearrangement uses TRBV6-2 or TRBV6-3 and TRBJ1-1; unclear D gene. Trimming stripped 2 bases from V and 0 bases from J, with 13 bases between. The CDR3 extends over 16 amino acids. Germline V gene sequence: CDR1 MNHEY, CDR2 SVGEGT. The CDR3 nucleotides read TGTGCCAGCAGTTACAGTCGGGATATAGTGAACACTGAAGCTTTCTTT. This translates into CASSYSRDIVNTEAFF.

The chain's CDR3 is CASSFRAGSNEQFF. Here the CDR3 DNA reads TGTGCCAGCAGCTTTAGGGCGGGATCCAATGAGCAGTTCTTC. The chain links TRBV5-6 to TRBJ2-1; D might be TRBD2 (6 bases). This CDR3 has 14 residues. In germline, CDR1 is SGHDT, CDR2 YYEEEE. Trimming removed 2 bases at V and 6 bases at J, with 12 bases between. The full variable domain, rest sourced from reference TRBV5-6 and TRBJ2-1, is DAGVTQSPTHLIKTRGQQVTLRCSPKSGHDTVSWYQQALGQGPQFIFQYYEEEERQRGNFPDRFSGHQFPNYSSELNVNALLLGDSALYLCASSFRAGSNEQFFGPGTRLTVL.

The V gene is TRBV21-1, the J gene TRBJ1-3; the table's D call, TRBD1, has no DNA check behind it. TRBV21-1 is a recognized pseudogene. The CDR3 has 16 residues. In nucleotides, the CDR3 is TGTGCCAGCAGCAAAGCGAAGCAGACAAAAGGAAACACCATATATTTT. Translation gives CASSKAKQTKGNTIYF.

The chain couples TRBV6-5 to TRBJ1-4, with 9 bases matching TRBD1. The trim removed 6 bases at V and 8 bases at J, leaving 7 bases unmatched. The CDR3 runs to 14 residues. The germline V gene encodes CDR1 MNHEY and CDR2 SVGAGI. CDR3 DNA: TGTGCCAGCAGGGACAGGGGCGTTAGGGAAAAACTGTTTTTT. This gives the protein CASRDRGVREKLFF.

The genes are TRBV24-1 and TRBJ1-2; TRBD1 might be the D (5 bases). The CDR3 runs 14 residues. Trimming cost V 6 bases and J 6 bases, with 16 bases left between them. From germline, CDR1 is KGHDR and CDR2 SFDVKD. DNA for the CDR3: TGTGCCACCAGTCGGGGGGTAGGAATCAATGGCTACACCTTC. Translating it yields CATSRGVGINGYTF.